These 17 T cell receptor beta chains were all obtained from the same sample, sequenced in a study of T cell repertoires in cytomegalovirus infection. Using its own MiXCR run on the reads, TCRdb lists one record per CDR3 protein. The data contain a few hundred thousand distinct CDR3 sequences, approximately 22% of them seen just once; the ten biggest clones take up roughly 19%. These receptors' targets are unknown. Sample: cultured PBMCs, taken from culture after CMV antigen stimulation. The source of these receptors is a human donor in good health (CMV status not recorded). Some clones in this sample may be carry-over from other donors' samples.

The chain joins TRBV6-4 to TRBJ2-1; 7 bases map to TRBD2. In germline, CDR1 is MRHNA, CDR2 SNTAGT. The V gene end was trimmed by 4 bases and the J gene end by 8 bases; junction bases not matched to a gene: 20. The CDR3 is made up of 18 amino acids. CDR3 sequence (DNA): TGTGCCAGCAGTGGCTCCGATTTGGGGGGAGGGCCCTCCGATGAGCAGTTCTTC. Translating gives CASSGSDLGGGPSDEQFF.

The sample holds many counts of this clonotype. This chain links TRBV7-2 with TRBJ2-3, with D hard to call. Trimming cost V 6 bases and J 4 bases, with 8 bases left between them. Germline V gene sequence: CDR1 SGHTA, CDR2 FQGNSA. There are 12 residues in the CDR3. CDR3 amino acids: CASSSFSDTQYF. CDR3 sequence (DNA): TGTGCCAGCAGTTCATTCTCAGATACGCAGTATTTT. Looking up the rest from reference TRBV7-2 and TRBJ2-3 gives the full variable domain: GAGVSQSPSNKVTEKGKDVELRCDPISGHTALYWYRQSLGQGLEFLIYFQGNSAPDKSGLPSDRFSAERTGGSVSTLTIQRTQQEDSAVYLCASSSFSDTQYFGPGTRLTVL.

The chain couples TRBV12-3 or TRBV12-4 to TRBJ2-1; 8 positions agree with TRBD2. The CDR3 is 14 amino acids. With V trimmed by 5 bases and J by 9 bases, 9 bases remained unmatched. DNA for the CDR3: TGTGCCAGCAGTCTCGGGGGGGGGTGGCTTGAGCAGTTCTTC. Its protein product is CASSLGGGWLEQFF.

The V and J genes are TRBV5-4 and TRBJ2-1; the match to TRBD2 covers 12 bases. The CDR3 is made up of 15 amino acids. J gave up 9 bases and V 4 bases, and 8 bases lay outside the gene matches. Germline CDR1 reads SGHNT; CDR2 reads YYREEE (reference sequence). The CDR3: CASSAAGTSGSEQFF. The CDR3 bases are TGTGCCAGCAGCGCGGCCGGGACTAGCGGGTCTGAGCAGTTCTTC.

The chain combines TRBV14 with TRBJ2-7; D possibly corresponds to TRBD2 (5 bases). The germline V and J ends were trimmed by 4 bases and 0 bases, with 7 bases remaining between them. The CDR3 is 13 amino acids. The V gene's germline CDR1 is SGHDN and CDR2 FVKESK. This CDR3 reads CASSPGVSYEQYF. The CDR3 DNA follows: TGTGCCAGCAGCCCCGGGGTCTCCTACGAGCAGTACTTC.

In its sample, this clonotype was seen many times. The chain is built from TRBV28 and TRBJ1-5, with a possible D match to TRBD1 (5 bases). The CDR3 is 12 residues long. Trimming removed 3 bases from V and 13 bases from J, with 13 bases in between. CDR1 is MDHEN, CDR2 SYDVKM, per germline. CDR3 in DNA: TGTGCCAGCAGTTTGGTTGACAGTTCTCAGCATTTT. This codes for CASSLVDSSQHF.

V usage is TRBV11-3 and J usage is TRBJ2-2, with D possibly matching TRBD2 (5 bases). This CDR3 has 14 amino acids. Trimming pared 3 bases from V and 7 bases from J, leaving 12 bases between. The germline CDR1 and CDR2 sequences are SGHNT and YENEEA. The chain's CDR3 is CASSFRGSYGELFF. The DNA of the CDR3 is TGTGCCAGCAGCTTCCGGGGAAGCTACGGGGAGCTGTTTTTT.

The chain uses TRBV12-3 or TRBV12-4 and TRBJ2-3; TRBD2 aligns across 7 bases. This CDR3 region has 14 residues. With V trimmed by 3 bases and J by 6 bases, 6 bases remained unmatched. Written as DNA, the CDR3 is TGTGCCAGCAGTTTCGCGGGAGAGGGTGATACGCAGTATTTT. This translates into CASSFAGEGDTQYF.

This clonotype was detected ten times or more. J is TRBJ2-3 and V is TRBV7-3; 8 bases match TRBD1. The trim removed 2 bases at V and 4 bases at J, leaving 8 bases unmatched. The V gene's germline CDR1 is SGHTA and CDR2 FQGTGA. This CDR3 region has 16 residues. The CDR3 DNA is TGTGCCAGCAGCTTATTCGCAGGGGGCATGTCAGATACGCAGTATTTT. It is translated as CASSLFAGGMSDTQYF. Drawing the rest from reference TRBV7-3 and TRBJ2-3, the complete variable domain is GAGVSQTPSNKVTEKGKYVELRCDPISGHTALYWYRQSLGQGPEFLIYFQGTGAADDSGLPNDRFFAVRPEGSVSTLKIQRTERGDSAVYLCASSLFAGGMSDTQYFGPGTRLTVL.

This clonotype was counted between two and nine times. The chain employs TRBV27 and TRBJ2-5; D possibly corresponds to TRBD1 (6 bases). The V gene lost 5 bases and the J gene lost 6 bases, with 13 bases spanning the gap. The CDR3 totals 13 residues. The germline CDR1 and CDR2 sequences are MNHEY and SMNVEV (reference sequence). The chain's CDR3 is CASSGTGPKTQYF. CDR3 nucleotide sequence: TGTGCCAGCAGTGGTACAGGGCCGAAGACCCAGTACTTC.

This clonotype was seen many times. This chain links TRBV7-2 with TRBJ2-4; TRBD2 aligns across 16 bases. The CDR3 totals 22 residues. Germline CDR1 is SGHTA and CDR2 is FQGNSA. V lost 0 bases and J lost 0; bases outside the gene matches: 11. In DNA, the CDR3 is TGTGCCAGCAGCTTAGCGGGGACTAGCGGGAGGGCCCGACCCCTAGCCAAAAACATTCAGTACTTC. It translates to CASSLAGTSGRARPLAKNIQYF.

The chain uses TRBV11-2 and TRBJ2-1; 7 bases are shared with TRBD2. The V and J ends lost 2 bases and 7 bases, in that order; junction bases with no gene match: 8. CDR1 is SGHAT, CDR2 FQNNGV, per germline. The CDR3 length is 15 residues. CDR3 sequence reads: CASSLRRTRRNEQFF. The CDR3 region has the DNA TGTGCCAGCAGCTTAAGGCGGACTAGACGGAATGAGCAGTTCTTC.

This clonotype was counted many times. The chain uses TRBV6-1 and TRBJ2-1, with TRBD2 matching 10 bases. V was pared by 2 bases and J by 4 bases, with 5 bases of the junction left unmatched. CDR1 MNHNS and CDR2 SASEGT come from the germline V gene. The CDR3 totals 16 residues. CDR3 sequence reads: CASSEPGLAKYNEQFF. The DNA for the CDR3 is TGTGCCAGCAGTGAACCGGGACTAGCGAAATACAATGAGCAGTTCTTC.

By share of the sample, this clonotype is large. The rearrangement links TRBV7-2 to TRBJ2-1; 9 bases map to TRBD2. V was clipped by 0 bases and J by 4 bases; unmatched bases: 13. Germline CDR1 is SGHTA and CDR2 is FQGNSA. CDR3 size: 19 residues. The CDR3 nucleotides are TGTGCCAGCAGCTTAGCCGTAAGGGGGGTAGCGGGAGTTTACAATGAGCAGTTCTTC. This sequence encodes CASSLAVRGVAGVYNEQFF. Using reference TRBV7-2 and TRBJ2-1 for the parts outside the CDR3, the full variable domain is GAGVSQSPSNKVTEKGKDVELRCDPISGHTALYWYRQSLGQGLEFLIYFQGNSAPDKSGLPSDRFSAERTGGSVSTLTIQRTQQEDSAVYLCASSLAVRGVAGVYNEQFFGPGTRLTVL.

The CDR3 loop is CASSLALGGGATNEKLFF. The CDR3, as DNA: TGTGCCAGCAGCTTAGCGCTGGGGGGGGGTGCAACTAATGAAAAACTGTTTTTT. V is TRBV7-9 and J is TRBJ1-4; D might be TRBD1 (5 bases). The CDR3 length is 18 residues. From germline, CDR1 is SEHNR and CDR2 FQNEAQ (reference sequence). Between the trimmed V and J ends, which lost 0 bases and 0 bases, there was a span of 14 bases.

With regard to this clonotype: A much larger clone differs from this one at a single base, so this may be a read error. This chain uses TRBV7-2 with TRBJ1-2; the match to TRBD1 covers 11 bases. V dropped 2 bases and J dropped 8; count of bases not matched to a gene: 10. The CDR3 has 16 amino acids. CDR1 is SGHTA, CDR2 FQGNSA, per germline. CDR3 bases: TGTGCCAGCAGCTTACCCGGACAGGGGGCACGGGAGGGCTACACCTTC. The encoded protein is CASSLPGQGAREGYTF.

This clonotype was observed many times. The CDR3 protein is CASSPTSFTDTQYF. Here the CDR3 DNA reads TGTGCCAGCAGCCCGACTAGCTTCACAGATACGCAGTATTTT. The chain uses TRBV7-3 and TRBJ2-3; 7 bases line up with TRBD2. Per the germline V gene, CDR1 is SGHTA and CDR2 is FQGTGA. The CDR3 is made up of 14 amino acids. V dropped 5 bases and J dropped 2; count of bases not matched to a gene: 4.